This TCR beta chain came from a study of blood T cell repertoires in COVID-19. About the research overall: There were acute and convalescent COVID-19 samples, and they came from the United States, Italy and Spain. The analysed material was cDNA or gDNA that came from T cells, B-cell-depleted T cells, or PBMCs.

Libraries were prepared by immunoSEQ multiplex PCR; TCRdb keeps only in-frame clonotypes and omits some of them. The profile shows roughly 250,000 clones, 84% of them singletons. The V gene lost 1 base and the J gene lost 7 bases, with 7 bases spanning the gap. The length of the CDR3 is 12 residues. The V gene's germline CDR1 is SEHNR and CDR2 FQNEAQ (reference sequence). The chain is built from TRBV7-9 and TRBJ1-1, with unresolved D. Input material: peripheral blood. The clonotype was recovered from a human donor in a cohort sampled during active COVID-19. The CDR3 bases are TGTGCCAGCAGCTTAGTTAGCGGTGAAGCTTTCTTT. Its protein is CASSLVSGEAFF. Filled out from reference TRBV7-9 and TRBJ1-1, the complete variable domain reads DTGVSQNPRHKITKRGQNVTFRCDPISEHNRLYWYRQTLGQGPEFLTYFQNEAQLEKSRLLSDRFSAERPKGSFSTLEIQRTEQGDSAMYLCASSLVSGEAFFGQGTRLTVV.